Shown below are 5 T cell receptor beta chains from a single sample sequenced in a study of metastatic and nonmetastatic thyroid tumors. TCRdb re-called clones via MiXCR from the PCR reads. The sample lists roughly 59,000 clones; about 17% were seen once. Every patient was untreated before thyroid surgery. The sequencing input was blood. The source is a male donor with papillary thyroid cancer or a benign thyroid nodule (not recorded which). Some clones in this sample may be carry-over from other donors' samples.

The rearrangement links TRBV20-1 to TRBJ2-7; no firm D call. Germline V gene sequence: CDR1 DFQATT, CDR2 SNEGSKA (reference sequence). Trimming left V 6 bases short and J 0 bases short, with 15 bases between. The length of the CDR3 is 14 residues. This chain's CDR3 is CSAEHARRSYEQYF. The CDR3 DNA follows: TGCAGTGCGGAGCACGCACGACGCTCCTACGAGCAGTACTTC.

This clone has at least ten counts. The rearrangement joins TRBV27 to TRBJ2-5; 9 bases line up with TRBD1. This CDR3 region has 15 residues. The ends lost 5 bases at V and 5 bases at J; junction bases unmatched: 9. Germline V gene lookup returns CDR1 MNHEY and CDR2 SMNVEV (reference sequence). The DNA of the CDR3 is TGTGCCAGCAGTGGGGGACAGGGTCGTTGGGAGACCCAGTACTTC. Residues: CASSGGQGRWETQYF.

This clone is medium-sized by share. V usage is TRBV6-2 or TRBV6-3 and J usage is TRBJ1-6; 8 bases match TRBD1. The J segment lost 11 bases and the V segment lost 2 bases, leaving 8 bases of the junction unmatched. From germline, CDR1 is MNHEY and CDR2 SVGEGT. The CDR3 has 15 residues. The CDR3 DNA reads as TGTGCCAGCAGTTACGATCCAGGGGGCAGGGCACCCCTCCACTTT. Translated, it gives CASSYDPGGRAPLHF.

This clone occurred a few times. A clone one base away is much larger, so this may be a read error. The chain employs TRBV29-1 and TRBJ2-7; unclear D gene. Germline CDR1 SQVTM, CDR2 ANQGSEA. The length of the CDR3 is 11 residues. The chain's CDR3 is CRVGTLYEQYF. The CDR3 DNA reads TGCAGAGTGGGCACCCTCTACGAGCAGTACTTC.

This clone came up many times. This chain uses TRBV29-1 with TRBJ2-2; 7 bases are a match to TRBD2. The length of the CDR3 is 13 residues. Losses at the gene ends were 4 bases for V and 3 bases for J; bases not matched to a gene: 2. Germline CDR1 reads SQVTM; CDR2 reads ANQGSEA. The CDR3 here is CSVGGGYTGELFF. DNA for the CDR3: TGCAGCGTTGGGGGAGGGTACACCGGGGAGCTGTTTTTT.